The source of this T cell receptor beta chain is a study of beta chain features in type 1 diabetes. Whole-study findings and limits: Researchers report that Type 1 diabetes patients had moderately but significantly shorter TCRB CDR3s across all four CD4+ subsets.

Expressed TCRB transcripts were sequenced, since all the RNA that had been isolated was reverse transcribed. The protocol was immunoSEQ multiplex PCR, while the TCRdb copy is restricted to in-frame clones and leaves out a portion. The table lists some 270,000 clones, around 9.9% of them singletons. CDR1 SEHNR and CDR2 FQNEAQ come from the germline V gene (reference sequence). This CDR3 has 14 residues. Trimming left V 1 base short and J 4 bases short, with 8 bases between. Regarding this clone: What it binds is not known.

This receptor was taken from a man aged 25-45 years with type 1 diabetes. The gene calls are TRBV7-9 and TRBJ1-5; D is undetermined. The specimen sequenced was naive CD4+ T cells from blood. CDR3 region: CASSLGHPNQPQHF. For the CDR3, the DNA is TGTGCCAGCAGCTTAGGACACCCTAATCAGCCCCAGCATTTT.